This TCR beta chain was recovered during a study of cytomegalovirus exposure and HLA in healthy donors listed by TCRdb under 2017. Some background on the complete study: In an earlier analysis of 587 of the donors, about 270 Gb of sequence data and 100 million or so unique TCR beta sequences from 150 million to 200 million T cells were reported. An early release covering around 630 HLA-typed donors comprised approximately 290 gigabases of sequencing data and some 79 million unique TCR sequences. Of the 300 to 500 genotyped donors, over 80% were placed in the genetic ancestry cluster associated with self-reported Caucasian donors. The aim of the study was to test whether cataloging public T cell receptors could identify signatures of past pathogen exposure. The T cell repertoires of 666 subjects were profiled by immunosequencing and related to cytomegalovirus serostatus. Along with the roughly 670-subject first cohort, a separate validation cohort of over a hundred different subjects was used. To predict cytomegalovirus infection status, the study brought together high-throughput TCR immunosequencing, statistical association of individual TCRs with disease status, and machine learning. A later analysis re-analyzed previously published TCR beta repertoires from 500 to 700 donors and added high-resolution HLA genotyping to study TCR occurrence patterns. The later analysis used no new phenotypic data to find candidate immune exposures, relying instead on TCR beta sequences and their occurrence across donors. To decide whether each TCR beta V gene segment behaved as functional or pseudogenic, an earlier analysis of some 580 of the donors relied on high-throughput TCR beta sequencing. Donor age, sex, ethnicity and CMV serostatus were collected together with the repertoire data. A later genetic analysis took genome-wide SNP genotypes for about three fifths of the roughly 700 donors and used that subset as a discovery cohort. Every repertoire in the discovery cohort had been generated on one and the same sequencing platform. HLA typing covered class I and class II loci at four-digit resolution. Typing coverage varied by locus: roughly 629-630 donors for A, B, C, DRB1 and DQB1; roughly 520 for DQA1; some 610 for DPA1; around 490 for DPB1. Roughly 5 DR-DQ haplotypes were handled as single units for association and clustering, since linkage in the cohort was strong. Among roughly 400 genotyped donors of the cohort, an average of about 240,000 unique TCR beta nucleotide sequences was sequenced per donor, of which about 19% were non-productive.

The cohort consisted of some 670 healthy bone marrow donors. At the time of sampling, all cohort members were nominally healthy, though unrecorded immune exposures were likely present. The donor tested CMV seropositive, placing the donor among the approximately 290 seropositive members of the cohort. A peripheral blood sample was provided by each donor, and peripheral blood mononuclear cells were used for TCR beta sequencing. The Qiagen DNeasy Blood Extraction Kit was used to extract genomic DNA from the blood cell samples. Spanning cysteine to phenylalanine, the CDR3 consists of 14 amino acids. Only the CDR3 part of the read is kept: 42 bases, read in frame from the first base. Based on the germline V gene, the CDR1 and CDR2 sequences are SGHVS and FNYEAQ. Libraries were made using the immunoSEQ multiplex PCR assay. For the multiplex PCR, a mixture combining 60 forward primers for TCR Vbeta segments and 13 reverse primers for TCR Jbeta segments was used. The CDR3 region of rearranged TCR beta genes was amplified from genomic DNA with a multiplex PCR assay. Amplified TCR beta libraries were sequenced as 87-base-pair reads on the Illumina HiSeq System. In the paper's pipeline: Across the 500 to 850 repertoires, a later analysis counted some 81 million unique TCR beta chains, about 10 million of which were shared by at least two donors. A nearest-neighbor algorithm error-corrected the raw reads and collapsed the reads into unique sequences, merging closely related sequences to remove PCR and sequencing errors. Alignment of CDR3 sequences to IMGT reference sequences was used to assign V, D and J gene segments. Each retained sequence needed at least a six-nucleotide match to both a V gene segment and a J gene segment. Rearrangements were classified as productive when the CDR3 lacked stop codons and remained in frame with V and J, and all other rearrangements were classified as non-productive. Following IMGT convention, CDR3 was defined as the stretch from the second conserved V-encoded cysteine to the conserved J-encoded phenylalanine. The earlier analysis of roughly 590 of the donors excluded sequences that lacked an unambiguous match to a single V gene segment. An earlier analysis of some 500 of the donors classified V segments as functional when productive rearrangements were above 56.7% and as segregating when the standard deviation between donors was above 5%. To diagnose cytomegalovirus status from the catalog of TCR beta chain sequences, a statistical classification framework was built. In a later analysis, TCR nucleotide sequences were compared against IMGT/GENE-DB human TR gene sequences so that V and J genes could be assigned. A later analysis assigned CDR3 sequences and most-parsimonious VDJ recombination scenarios with the TCRdist pipeline. In a later analysis, every TCR beta chain was defined by the combination of its CDR3 amino acid sequence and its V-gene family, and reads without a unique V-gene family were dropped. To address suspected cross-contamination and a sequencing artifact, a later analysis removed over 500 highly shared, low-generation-probability nucleotide sequences. A later analysis calculated a clonal expansion index for each public chain from normalized within-repertoire ranks of inferred template counts. Generation probabilities in a later analysis came from a VDJ recombination model fitted to out-of-frame rearrangements, and those results were checked against IGoR. A later analysis scored TCR-TCR, TCR-HLA and TCR-CMV co-occurrence with hypergeometric tests, applying a repertoire-size bias correction to TCR pairs. False discovery rates were estimated in a later analysis by permuting HLA or CMV assignments 20 times. In a later analysis, co-occurring TCRs were grouped with DBSCAN, and TCRdist sequence similarity was added when clustering was performed within HLA-allele-positive subsets. Repertoires with fewer than 30,000 or more than 120,000 public chains, plus five repertoires with anomalous nucleotide sharing, were excluded from co-occurrence clustering. TCRdb took this table from immuneACCESS and kept in-frame rearrangements with V and J called. Such tables lack part of the clones; where checked against another copy, unresolved V genes explain under half of the gap, and the rest is unexplained. The D gene and trimming were derived from the DNA, and the V and J assignments and clone size from that table. The sample table holds 100,000 to 150,000 clones, of which about 9.1% were seen once. The ten largest clones represent roughly 7% of the sample.

This clone was found a few times. This receptor's antigen is unknown. No base qualities exist here, and no much larger clone lies one base off it. What the authors observed across the whole study: Specific HLA alleles were associated with 16,951 TCR beta sequences at a false discovery rate of 0.05 in a later analysis. Only TCR beta chains were sequenced in this cohort, and the absence of alpha or paired-chain data limited detectable features. A further reported finding was that TCR beta sequences accurately predicted the HLA-A and HLA-B alleles for most subjects in the first cohort. In a later analysis, HLA-associated TCR beta chains were found to be more clonally expanded and to have lower generation probabilities than equally common non-associated chains. For the cohort, immune exposure information was limited to CMV serostatus. Because some donors lacked HLA typing at each locus, the association tests relied only on the typed subset. A later genetic analysis reported fewer N-insertions in productive TCRs among donors in an Asian-associated ancestry cluster than the approximately 700-donor mean. The earlier analysis of about 600 of the donors excluded over 15 rarely observed V segments, including chromosome 9 orphons, because counts were too low. In a later analysis, the rate of TCR association differed among HLA loci, with DRB1 alleles having the most associated TCRs and HLA-C alleles having the fewest. A few of the identified cytomegalovirus-associated TCR beta chains were confirmed in vitro to be specific for cytomegalovirus antigens. Correlated functional status among segregating V segments might be attributable to linkage disequilibrium, but an unknown experimental factor could not be ruled out. The presence/absence analyses assumed that sequencing depth was roughly uniform across donors, and that assumption may not be true. The study gave a list of about 150 TCR beta chains associated with cytomegalovirus. When HLA alleles, especially DR and DQ, strongly co-occurred, TCR associations were difficult to assign to individual alleles. Cytomegalovirus status was reported to be diagnosed by the classifier with high specificity and sensitivity in both the original and validation cohorts. According to a later analysis, most CMV-associated TCR beta chains appeared to be HLA-restricted, and the HLA associations seemed to be driven largely by CMV exposure. A cluster of highly shared sequence variants was judged likely to be a technical artifact of the sequencing pipeline. In a later genetic analysis, a missense DCLRE1C variant was associated with V-gene and J-gene trimming of TCR beta chains, and the association was replicated in an independent cohort. Several of the top co-occurrence clusters appeared to be linked to parvovirus B19, influenza, CMV and Epstein-Barr virus, according to a later analysis. Most TCR sequences were seen in very few donors, while some public TCRs were found in many individuals. According to the authors, the approach could potentially be generalized to other disease states and immunological phenotypes. Because the 87-base-pair reads could not distinguish some IMGT-functional V segments, including TRBV6-2 and TRBV6-3, those segments were excluded. Broadly in line with IMGT annotations, most TCR beta V segments showed up in productive rearrangements about 87% or about 30% of the time in an earlier analysis of approximately 640 of the donors.

The specimen sequenced was PBMCs. This chain is built from TRBV7-6 and TRBJ2-5; a stretch of 7 junction bases matches TRBD2. The assigned J gene may be wrong: the sequence end matches TRBJ2-7 better. The receptor was derived from a woman aged 40 to 50 in good health and CMV-seropositive. The base sequence is TGTGCCAGCAGCTTATTCGGGGGGACCTACGAGCAGTACTTC. Its protein reads: CASSLFGGTYEQYF.